This T cell receptor beta chain was found in a study of blood T cell repertoires in COVID-19 (dated by TCRdb to the early 2020s). With regard to the full study: Collaborator samples came from the United States, Italy and Spain and covered acute and convalescent phases of COVID-19. Samples came from the ongoing ImmuneRACE study (first 160 participants) plus 1,254 subjects from 6 global collaborators. Nearly every sample came with metadata listing a de-identified subject ID, COVID-19 status, age in years and sex. The repertoires were released in a freely available public database meant as a resource for research on the immune response to SARS-CoV-2. The prospective study material was composed of cDNA or gDNA derived from T cells, B-cell-depleted T cells, or PBMCs. Where HLA class I and class II types were available, the types were taken from metadata supplied by the sample provider, not from assay-based typing. The dataset comprised deeply sampled blood TCRbeta repertoires from subjects exposed to, actively infected with, or recovered from COVID-19.

CDR1 SGHTA and CDR2 FQGNSA were looked up in the germline V gene. From V the trimming removes 5 bases and from J it removes 3 bases, while the gene matches leave 9 bases of the junction unaccounted for. The CDR3 starts with the cysteine, ends with the phenylalanine, and has 15 residues. Of the read, only the CDR3 DNA is kept; its 45 bases are in frame from base 1. Beyond this particular receptor, the publication reports: Clinical and demographic metadata were provided uncurated, with the amount varying by source and participant.

In regard to this clone: The target of this receptor is not known. No qualities accompany the bases; no much larger clone lies one base away.

TCRbeta CDR3 regions were amplified from genomic DNA using the immunoSEQ Assay, a bias-controlled multiplex PCR. Processing in the source paper ran as follows. The number of nucleated cells in each sample was estimated by amplification of reference gene primers within the assay. Sequence reads were collapsed and filtered to measure the absolute abundance of every unique TCRbeta CDR3 rearrangement. For each sample, productive Simpson clonality was calculated by taking the square root of Simpson's diversity index across productive rearrangements. The immuneACCESS repertoire file appears here via TCRdb, limited to in-frame rearrangements. These files lack a portion of the clones; in checked studies, under half of the deficit traces to unresolved V genes, and the cause of the others is not known. That table is the source of V, J and clone size, and D and trimming were worked out from the DNA. Here the sample has roughly 220,000 clones; around 87% occur a single time. Of the sample, around 16% falls within the top ten clones.

Participants in the prospective study were enrolled through a virtual design, were aged about 18 to 90 years, and lived in roughly 26 United States geographic areas. To assign participants to cohorts, the prospective study relied on clinical history that participants themselves reported in a screening survey and a study questionnaire. Exposed participants were defined as having been in contact with someone with a PCR-confirmed or clinician-diagnosed COVID-19 case within 2 weeks of study entry. In the prospective study, whole blood, serum and a nasopharyngeal or oropharyngeal swab were collected from each participant by mobile phlebotomists. Prospective study participants could optionally give additional blood draws and questionnaires over an approximately two-month period. Before DNA extraction, blood samples from the prospective study were shipped at room temperature or frozen.

The sequence links TRBV7-2 to TRBJ2-5; 7 bases in the middle match TRBD2. This TCR derives from a young man who had been exposed to COVID-19. Sequencing was carried out using PBMCs or T cells enriched from blood (not recorded which). The DNA reads TGTGCCAGCAGCCCCCGGGGCGGGAGTGAAGAGACCCAGTACTTC. Translated, this is CASSPRGGSEETQYF.